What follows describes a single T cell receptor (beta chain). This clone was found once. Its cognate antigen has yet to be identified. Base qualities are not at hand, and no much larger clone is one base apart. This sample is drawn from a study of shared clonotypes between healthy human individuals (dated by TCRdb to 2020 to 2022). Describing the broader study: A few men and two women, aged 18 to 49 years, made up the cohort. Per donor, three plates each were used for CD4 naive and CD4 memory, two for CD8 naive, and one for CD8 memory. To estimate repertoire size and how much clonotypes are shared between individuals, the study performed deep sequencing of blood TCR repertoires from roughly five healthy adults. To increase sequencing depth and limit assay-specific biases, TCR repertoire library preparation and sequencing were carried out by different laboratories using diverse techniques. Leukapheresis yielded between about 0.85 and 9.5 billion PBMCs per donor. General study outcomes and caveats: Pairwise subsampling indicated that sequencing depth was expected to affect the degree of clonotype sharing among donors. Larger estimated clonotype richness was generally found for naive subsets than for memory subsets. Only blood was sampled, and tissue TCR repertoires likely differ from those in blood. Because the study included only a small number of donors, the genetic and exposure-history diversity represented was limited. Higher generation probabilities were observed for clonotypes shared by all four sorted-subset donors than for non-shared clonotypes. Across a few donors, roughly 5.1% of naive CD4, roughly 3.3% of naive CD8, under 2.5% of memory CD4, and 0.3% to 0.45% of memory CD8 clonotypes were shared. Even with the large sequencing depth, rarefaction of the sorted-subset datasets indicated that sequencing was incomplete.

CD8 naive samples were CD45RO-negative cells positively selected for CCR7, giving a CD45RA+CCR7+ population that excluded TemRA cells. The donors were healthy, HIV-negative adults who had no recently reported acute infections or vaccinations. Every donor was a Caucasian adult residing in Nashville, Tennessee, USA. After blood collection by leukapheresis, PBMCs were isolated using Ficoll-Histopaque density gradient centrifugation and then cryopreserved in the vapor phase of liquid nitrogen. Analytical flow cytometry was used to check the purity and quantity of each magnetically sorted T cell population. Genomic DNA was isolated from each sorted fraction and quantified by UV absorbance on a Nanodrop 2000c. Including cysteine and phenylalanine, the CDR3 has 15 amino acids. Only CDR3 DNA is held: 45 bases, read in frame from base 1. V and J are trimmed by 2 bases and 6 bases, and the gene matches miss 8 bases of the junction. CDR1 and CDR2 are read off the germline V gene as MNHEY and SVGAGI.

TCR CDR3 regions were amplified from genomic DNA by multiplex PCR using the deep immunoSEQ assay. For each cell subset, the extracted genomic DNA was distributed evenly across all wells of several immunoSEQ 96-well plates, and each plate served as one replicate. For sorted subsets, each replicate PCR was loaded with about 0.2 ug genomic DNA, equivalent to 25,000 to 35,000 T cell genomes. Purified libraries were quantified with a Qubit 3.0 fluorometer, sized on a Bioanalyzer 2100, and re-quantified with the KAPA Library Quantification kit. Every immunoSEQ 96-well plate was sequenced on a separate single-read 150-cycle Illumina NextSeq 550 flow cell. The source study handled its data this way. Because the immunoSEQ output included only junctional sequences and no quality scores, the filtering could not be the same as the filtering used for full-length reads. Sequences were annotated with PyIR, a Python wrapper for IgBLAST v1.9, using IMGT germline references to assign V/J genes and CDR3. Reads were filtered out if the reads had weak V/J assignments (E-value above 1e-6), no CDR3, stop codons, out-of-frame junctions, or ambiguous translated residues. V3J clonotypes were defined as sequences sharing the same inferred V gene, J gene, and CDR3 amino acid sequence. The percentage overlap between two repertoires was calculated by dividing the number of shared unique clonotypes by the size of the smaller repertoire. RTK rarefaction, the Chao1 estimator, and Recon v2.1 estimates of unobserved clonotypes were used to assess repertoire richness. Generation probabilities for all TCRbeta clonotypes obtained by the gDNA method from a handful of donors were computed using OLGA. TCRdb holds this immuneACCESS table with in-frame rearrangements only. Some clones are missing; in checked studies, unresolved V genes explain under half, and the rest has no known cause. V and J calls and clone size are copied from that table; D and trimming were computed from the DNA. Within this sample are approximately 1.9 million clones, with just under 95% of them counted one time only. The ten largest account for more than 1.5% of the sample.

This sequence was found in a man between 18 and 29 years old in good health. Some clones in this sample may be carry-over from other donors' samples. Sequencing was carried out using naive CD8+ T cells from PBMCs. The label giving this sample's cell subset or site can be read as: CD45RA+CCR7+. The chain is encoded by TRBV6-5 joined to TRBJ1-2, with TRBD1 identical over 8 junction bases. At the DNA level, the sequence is TGTGCCAGCAGTTACACGACAGGGGTGGTCAATGGCTACACCTTC. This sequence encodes CASSYTTGVVNGYTF.